The TCR beta chain described here comes from a study of cytomegalovirus exposure and HLA in healthy donors. Looking at the study overall: In an earlier analysis, almost 120 million unique TCR beta sequences were found from some 180 million T cells.

This CDR3 contains 18 residues. Germline trimming cut 2 bases from V and 4 bases from J; bases unmatched to any gene: 13. Germline V gene lookup returns CDR1 SNHLY and CDR2 FYNNEI. Primers for the PCR totalled 60 Vbeta and 13 Jbeta. This table comes from immunoSEQ multiplex PCR, and its TCRdb copy is limited to in-frame clones, with some not included. The repertoire consists of about 130,000 clones, with about 82% occurring once and the leading ten covering roughly 1.2%. Only one count was recorded for this clone. Its matching antigen is unknown. General study points: Within an earlier analysis, most TCR beta V segments proved productive either about 87% or about 30% of the time. Relative to the roughly 700-donor mean, N-insertions were reportedly fewer in an Asian-associated ancestry cluster in a later analysis. The classifier reportedly diagnosed cytomegalovirus status with high specificity and sensitivity.

This sequence was found in a boy aged 5-17 years in good health and CMV-seronegative. This chain uses TRBV2 with TRBJ2-2; TRBD1 matches at 7 bases. Sequencing input: PBMCs. CDR3 nucleotide sequence: TGTGCCAGCAGTGAAAACCCCACGACAGGGTTGAGCACCGGGGAGCTGTTTTTT. Translating it yields CASSENPTTGLSTGELFF.